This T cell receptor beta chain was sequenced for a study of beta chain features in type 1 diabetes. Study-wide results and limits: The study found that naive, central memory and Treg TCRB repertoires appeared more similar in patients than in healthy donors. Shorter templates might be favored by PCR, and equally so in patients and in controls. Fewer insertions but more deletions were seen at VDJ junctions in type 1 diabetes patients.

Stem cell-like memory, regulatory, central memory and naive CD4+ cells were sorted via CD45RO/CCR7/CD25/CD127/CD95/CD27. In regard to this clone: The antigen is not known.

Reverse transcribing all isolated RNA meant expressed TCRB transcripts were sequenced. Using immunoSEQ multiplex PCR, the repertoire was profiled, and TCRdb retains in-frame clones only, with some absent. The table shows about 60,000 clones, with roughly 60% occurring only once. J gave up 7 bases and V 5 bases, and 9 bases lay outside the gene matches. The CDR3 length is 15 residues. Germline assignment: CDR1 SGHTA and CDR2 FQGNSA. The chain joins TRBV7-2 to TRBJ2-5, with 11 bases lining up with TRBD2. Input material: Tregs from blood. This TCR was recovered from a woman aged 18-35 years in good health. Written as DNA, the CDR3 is TGTGCCAGCAGCCATAGCGGGAGGGCCCGAGGGACCCAGTACTTC. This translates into CASSHSGRARGTQYF.